One sample yielded the 26 T cell receptor beta chains listed below, sequenced in a study of CDR3 diversity in severe acne. Each CDR3 protein gets one entry after TCRdb re-called the PCR reads with MiXCR. The sample has roughly 100,000 distinct CDR3 sequences; around 53% are singletons. Sequencing was done on a sample of blood. Source of these receptors: a male donor with acne.

The genes are TRBV12-3 or TRBV12-4 and TRBJ1-2, with 10 bases identical to TRBD1. The V gene end was trimmed by 5 bases and the J gene end by 3 bases; junction bases not matched to a gene: 3. The CDR3 totals 14 residues. The CDR3 bases are TGTGCCAGCAGTCCGGGACAGGGGTACTATGGCTACACCTTC. It encodes CASSPGQGYYGYTF.

V is TRBV9 and J is TRBJ2-1, with TRBD2 matching over 7 bases. Losses at the gene ends were 2 bases for V and 2 bases for J; bases not matched to a gene: 13. From germline, CDR1 is SGDLS and CDR2 YYNGEE. The CDR3 has 18 amino acids. The CDR3 coding sequence is TGTGCCAGCAGCGTGTATACGGGCCTGGCGGGGGCCTACAATGAGCAGTTCTTC. This encodes CASSVYTGLAGAYNEQFF.

V usage is TRBV7-9 and J usage is TRBJ1-2; 7 nucleotides agree with TRBD1. The V segment lost 3 bases and the J segment 3 bases; nucleotides outside the gene matches: 1. Germline V gives CDR1 SEHNR, CDR2 FQNEAQ (reference sequence). This CDR3 is built from 13 residues. In DNA, the CDR3 is TGTGCCAGCAGCTTCACAGGGGACTATGGCTACACCTTC. Its translation: CASSFTGDYGYTF.

By share of the sample, this clonotype is medium-sized (0.01 to 0.1%). The rearrangement links TRBV2 to TRBJ2-7; TRBD2 might be the D (5 bases). This CDR3 comprises 13 residues. V dropped 6 bases and J dropped 3 bases, with 12 bases sitting between them. The germline CDR1 and CDR2 sequences are SNHLY and FYNNEI. The CDR3 loop is CASRLTSGYEQYF. In nucleotides, the CDR3 is TGTGCCAGCAGGCTAACGAGCGGCTACGAGCAGTACTTC.

The genes are TRBV5-6 and TRBJ2-5, with 11 nucleotides matching TRBD1. V trimming: 0 bases; J trimming: 10 bases; junction bases outside the gene matches: 11. The CDR3 spans 16 residues. Germline lookup yields CDR1 SGHDT and CDR2 YYEEEE. This CDR3 reads CASSLGRRTGGRDQYF. CDR3 sequence (DNA): TGTGCCAGCAGCTTGGGCCGGAGGACAGGGGGCCGCGACCAGTACTTC.

Remarks on this clonotype: With a much larger clone just one base away, this may be a read error. Likely a read error: the CDR3 ends without its conserved phenylalanine or tryptophan. This chain links TRBV13 with TRBJ2-3; D not certain. Germline CDR1 and CDR2: PRHDT and FYEKMQ (reference sequence). The CDR3 has 17 residues. The V gene lost 0 bases and the J gene lost 2 bases, with 15 bases spanning the gap. This chain's CDR3 is CASSLGRGLTATDTQYL. In DNA form, the CDR3 reads TGTGCCAGCAGCTTAGGCCGTGGTCTAACTGCCACAGATACGCAGTATCTT.

V gene TRBV24-1 combines with J gene TRBJ2-2, with no clear D. Trimming pared 1 base from V and 0 bases from J, leaving 8 bases between. The CDR3 extends over 16 amino acids. The germline CDR1 and CDR2 sequences are KGHDR and SFDVKD. The CDR3 region has the DNA TGTGCCACCAGTGATTTACAGTTCCCGAACACCGGGGAGCTGTTTTTT. Translated: CATSDLQFPNTGELFF.

CDR3 sequence: CSVGVTSERTDTQYF. The CDR3 region has the DNA TGCAGCGTTGGTGTGACTAGCGAACGAACAGATACGCAGTATTTT. This chain uses TRBV29-1 with TRBJ2-3, with 8 bases fitting TRBD2. V gave up 4 bases and J gave up 3 bases; unmatched junction bases: 9. Germline CDR1 reads SQVTM; CDR2 reads ANQGSEA. There are 15 residues in the CDR3.

The chain joins TRBV6-2 or TRBV6-3 to TRBJ2-1, with 9 bases matching TRBD1. The germline gives CDR1 MNHEY, CDR2 SVGEGT. This CDR3 contains 14 residues. V shed 7 bases and J 8 bases; nucleotides not matched to a gene: 9. CDR3 amino acids: CASKFGQGRDEQFF. The CDR3 DNA sequence: TGTGCCAGCAAATTCGGACAGGGGAGGGATGAGCAGTTCTTC.

There are a few counts of this clonotype. This rearrangement joins TRBV4-1 to TRBJ2-7; D is uncertain. V was pared by 5 bases and J by 4 bases, with 12 bases between. Germline loops: CDR1 MGHRA, CDR2 YSYEKL. CDR3 length: 13 amino acids. The CDR3 protein is CASSTGRFYEQYF. CDR3 bases: TGCGCCAGCAGCACCGGACGGTTTTACGAGCAGTACTTC.

This clonotype was recorded a few times. The rearrangement uses TRBV20-1 and TRBJ1-5; TRBD1 matches at 12 bases. The length of the CDR3 is 17 residues. V lost 3 bases, J lost 7 bases, and 13 bases stayed unmatched. Germline V gene lookup returns CDR1 DFQATT and CDR2 SNEGSKA (reference sequence). In DNA, the CDR3 is TGCAGTGCTAGTCGGGCCGGGACAGGGGGCTCGAGCCAGCCCCAGCATTTT. Amino acid sequence: CSASRAGTGGSSQPQHF.

CDR3 sequence reads: CASSLAGGSEQYF. In DNA, the CDR3 is TGTGCCAGCAGCTTAGCGGGGGGAAGTGAGCAGTACTTC. This rearrangement joins TRBV7-8 to TRBJ2-7; D possibly corresponds to TRBD2 (6 bases). The germline CDR1 and CDR2 sequences are SGHVS and FQNEAQ. This CDR3 spans 13 amino acids. The V and J ends lost 0 bases and 7 bases respectively, with 10 bases between them.

V gene TRBV28 combines with J gene TRBJ2-1, with 8 bases that match TRBD2. The CDR3 contains 15 residues. Germline-derived CDR1 and CDR2 are MDHEN and SYDVKM. The junction had 3 bases not matched to a gene; V was cut back by 3 bases and J by 2 bases. In nucleotides, the CDR3 is TGTGCCAGCAGTTTCCAGCGGGAGCCCTACAATGAGCAGTTCTTC. It specifies CASSFQREPYNEQFF.

Ten or more counts support this clonotype. The chain recombines TRBV7-9 with TRBJ1-1; 7 positions match TRBD1. The CDR3 has 16 amino acids. The germline gives CDR1 SEHNR, CDR2 FQNEAQ (reference sequence). Trimming cost V 5 bases and J 5 bases; bases outside gene matches: 14. Written as DNA, the CDR3 is TGTGCCAGCAGCCCAGAGGGGGCGCGGGGTCGGACTGAAGCTTTCTTT. Translation: CASSPEGARGRTEAFF.

V gene TRBV7-2 combines with J gene TRBJ2-5; 7 nucleotides align to TRBD2. The CDR3 length is 14 residues. The V gene's germline CDR1 is SGHTA and CDR2 FQGNSA. J was trimmed by 4 bases and V by 3 bases; bases with no gene match: 5. This chain's CDR3 is CASSLKAGVETQYF. The DNA for the CDR3 is TGTGCCAGCAGCTTGAAGGCGGGGGTAGAGACCCAGTACTTC.

The chain is built from TRBV7-9 and TRBJ2-5; D may be TRBD2 (6 bases). The V gene lost 6 bases and the J gene lost 7 bases, with 18 bases spanning the gap. The CDR3 extends over 14 amino acids. Germline lookup yields CDR1 SEHNR and CDR2 FQNEAQ (reference sequence). CDR3 sequence reads: CASRRTVVGGTQYF. As DNA, the CDR3 is TGTGCCAGCAGACGGACGGTCGTGGGGGGGACCCAGTACTTC.

In this sample, this clonotype turned up many times. The conserved phenylalanine or tryptophan normally closing the CDR3 is absent here, so this likely arose from a read error. It is unclear where the CDR3 begins or ends on the DNA, so no DNA is shown, and the CDR3 is as TCRdb lists it. The rearrangement joins TRBV2 to TRBJ2-5. The CDR3 length is 10 residues, termini included. Germline loops: CDR1 SNHLY, CDR2 FYNNEI. CDR3 region: CASRADVGLL.

This chain joins TRBV20-1 and TRBJ1-2, with D perhaps matching TRBD1 (5 bases). Germline loops: CDR1 DFQATT, CDR2 SNEGSKA (reference sequence). V lost 8 bases to trimming and J lost 3 bases, with 16 bases between them. This CDR3 is built from 13 residues. This CDR3 reads CSPRGGDDYGYTF. The CDR3 bases are TGCAGTCCACGGGGGGGGGACGACTATGGCTACACCTTC.

This chain connects TRBV5-1 to TRBJ2-5; the match to TRBD1 covers 7 bases. The CDR3 is 13 amino acids. J was trimmed by 2 bases and V by 5 bases; bases with no gene match: 3. Looked up from germline, CDR1 is SGHRS and CDR2 is YFSETQ. CDR3 DNA: TGCGCCAGCAGGAAACAGGGGCAAGAGACCCAGTACTTC. Protein product: CASRKQGQETQYF.

This chain connects TRBV20-1 to TRBJ2-6, with 9 bases that match TRBD1. In germline, CDR1 is DFQATT, CDR2 SNEGSKA (reference sequence). V gave up 3 bases and J gave up 0 bases; unmatched junction bases: 9. This CDR3 spans 18 amino acids. CDR3: CSARATGDRVSGANVLTF. In DNA, the CDR3 is TGCAGTGCTAGGGCAACAGGGGACAGGGTCTCTGGGGCCAACGTCCTGACTTTC.

This clonotype came up once. The chain is built from TRBV9 and TRBJ1-2, with TRBD1 as a possible D gene (5 bases). The CDR3 length is 12 residues. With 3 bases removed from V and 7 bases from J, the gap between germline ends came to 10 bases. CDR1 SGDLS and CDR2 YYNGEE come from the germline V gene. The chain's CDR3 is CASSEGDTGYTF. The CDR3, as DNA: TGTGCCAGCAGCGAAGGGGATACTGGCTACACCTTC. Supplemented by reference TRBV9 and TRBJ1-2, the full variable domain reads DSGVTQTPKHLITATGQRVTLRCSPRSGDLSVYWYQQSLDQGLQFLIQYYNGEERAKGNILERFSAQQFPDLHSELNLSSLELGDSALYFCASSEGDTGYTFGSGTRLTVV.

Many counts were recorded for this clonotype. The CDR3 loop is CASSQIAGEMADTQYF. CDR3 bases: TGTGCCAGCAGTCAAATAGCGGGAGAGATGGCAGATACGCAGTATTTT. V usage is TRBV28 and J usage is TRBJ2-3; 9 bases are a match to TRBD2. Germline V gene lookup returns CDR1 MDHEN and CDR2 SYDVKM. V lost 5 bases to trimming and J lost 4 bases; unmatched junction nucleotides: 10. This CDR3 contains 16 residues.

The rearrangement uses TRBV29-1 and TRBJ2-3; TRBD1 matches at 9 bases. This CDR3 contains 15 residues. V lost 7 bases to trimming and J lost 2 bases; unmatched junction nucleotides: 10. Germline loops: CDR1 SQVTM, CDR2 ANQGSEA. This CDR3 reads CSAKVGQGNTDTQYF. The CDR3 DNA is TGCAGCGCTAAAGTGGGACAGGGAAACACAGATACGCAGTATTTT.

The CDR3 DNA is TGTGCCACCAGGAGGGACCGGAACACTGAAGCTTTCTTT. It codes for CATRRDRNTEAFF. V gene TRBV24-1 combines with J gene TRBJ1-1, with a weak D call TRBD1 (5 bases). V was clipped by 7 bases and J by 1 base, with 9 bases between them. The CDR3 contains 13 residues. Germline CDR1 and CDR2: KGHDR and SFDVKD.

This clonotype was detected many times. The CDR3: CASSPGGGLYNEQFF. CDR3 DNA: TGTGCCAGCAGCCCGGGGGGCGGGTTATACAATGAGCAGTTCTTC. The J gene is TRBJ2-1, the V gene TRBV7-2, with TRBD2 as a possible D gene (7 bases). Trimming stripped 5 bases from V and 4 bases from J, with 15 bases between. The CDR3 runs 15 residues. Germline-derived CDR1 and CDR2 are SGHTA and FQGNSA.

At least ten counts were recorded for this clonotype. The chain uses TRBV2 and TRBJ1-1, with D hard to call. Germline-derived CDR1 and CDR2 are SNHLY and FYNNEI. With 4 bases removed from V and 4 bases from J, the gap between germline ends came to 13 bases. The CDR3 loop spans 14 amino acids. For the CDR3, the DNA is TGTGCCAGCAGTGCAAGATGGGAGCCCACTGAAGCTTTCTTT. Translated, it gives CASSARWEPTEAFF. Supplemented by reference TRBV2 and TRBJ1-1, the full variable domain reads EPEVTQTPSHQVTQMGQEVILRCVPISNHLYFYWYRQILGQKVEFLVSFYNNEISEKSEIFDDQFSVERPDGSNFTLKIRSTKLEDSAMYFCASSARWEPTEAFFGQGTRLTVV.